These 27 T cell receptor beta chains were all obtained from the same sample, sequenced in a study of blood T cell repertoires in COVID-19. Here immunoSEQ multiplex PCR was the method, and the copy in TCRdb shows in-frame clones only, minus some. The sample shows hundreds of thousands of clones, nearly 90% of them seen only once. The sequenced sample consisted of peripheral blood. Receptor source: a man between 18 and 35 years old with COVID-19, enrolled during active disease.

The CDR3 DNA sequence: TGTGCCAGCAGCGACCCTACAGGGGACAATCAGCCCCAGCATTTT. It yields the protein CASSDPTGDNQPQHF. This chain joins TRBV21-1 and TRBJ1-5; no DNA check was done on the table's D call, TRBD1. TRBV21-1 is a pseudogene locus. The CDR3 has 15 residues.

The chain is built from TRBV18 and TRBJ2-7, with 9 bases fitting TRBD1. Germline V gene lookup returns CDR1 KGHSH and CDR2 LQKENI. The CDR3 spans 14 residues. J lost 3 bases, V lost 2 bases, and 2 bases had no gene match. For the CDR3, the DNA is TGTGCCAGCTCACCAGAGACAGGGGGCTACGAGCAGTACTTC. Translating gives CASSPETGGYEQYF.

This clone was found a few times. This chain uses TRBV7-2 with TRBJ2-7; TRBD1 agrees at 8 bases. The CDR3 sequence is 14 residues long. V gave up 5 bases and J gave up 1 base; unmatched junction bases: 4. Germline CDR1 and CDR2: SGHTA and FQGNSA. CDR3 in amino acids: CASSRDRLSYEQYF. Here the CDR3 DNA reads TGTGCCAGCAGCCGGGACAGGCTTTCCTACGAGCAGTACTTC.

V gene TRBV5-8 combines with J gene TRBJ1-6; TRBD1 matches 7 bases. Germline V gene sequence: CDR1 SGHTS, CDR2 YDEGEE. Losses at the gene ends were 2 bases for V and 7 bases for J; bases not matched to a gene: 3. This CDR3 spans 14 amino acids. The CDR3 nucleotides are TGTGCCAGCAGCTTCGGCAGGGGGAATTCACCCCTCCACTTT. Amino acid sequence: CASSFGRGNSPLHF. The full variable domain, completed using reference TRBV5-8 and TRBJ1-6, is EAGVTQSPTHLIKTRGQQATLRCSPISGHTSVYWYQQALGLGLQFLLWYDEGEERNRGNFPPRFSGRQFPNYSSELNVNALELEDSALYLCASSFGRGNSPLHFGNGTRLTVT.

The gene calls are TRBV27 and TRBJ1-1; no definite D call. Per the germline V gene, CDR1 is MNHEY and CDR2 is SMNVEV (reference sequence). This CDR3 is built from 14 residues. Deletions cut 2 bases from V and 5 bases from J, with 12 bases between. The CDR3 DNA reads TGTGCCAGCAGTTTAAATCCCACGAGGACTGAAGCTTTCTTT. It codes for CASSLNPTRTEAFF.

This chain joins TRBV9 and TRBJ2-7, with D possibly matching TRBD2 (6 bases). Per germline, CDR1 SGDLS and CDR2 YYNGEE. The CDR3 runs 15 residues. Trimming stripped 0 bases from V and 3 bases from J, with 13 bases between. The CDR3 bases are TGTGCCAGCAGCGTAGTGGGGACTGATCTCTACGAGCAGTACTTC. It is translated as CASSVVGTDLYEQYF.

This chain connects TRBV11-2 to TRBJ2-1; the match to TRBD2 covers 8 bases. The CDR3 length is 17 residues. The junction had 9 bases not matched to a gene; V was cut back by 5 bases and J by 0 bases. The germline CDR1 and CDR2 sequences are SGHAT and FQNNGV. CDR3 coding DNA: TGTGCCAGCAGCCCGGCGGGAGGCCTCCTCTCCTACAATGAGCAGTTCTTC. It codes for CASSPAGGLLSYNEQFF.

This clone appeared once. This chain connects TRBV18 to TRBJ2-7; D gene unclear. Germline V gene lookup returns CDR1 KGHSH and CDR2 LQKENI. The CDR3 totals 12 residues. Trimming left V 0 bases short and J 3 bases short, with 3 bases between. CDR3 sequence reads: CASSPPNYEQYF. The CDR3 coding sequence is TGTGCCAGCTCACCACCCAACTACGAGCAGTACTTC.

V is TRBV5-1 and J is TRBJ1-1, with D perhaps TRBD1 (5 bases). V was pared by 4 bases and J by 4 bases, with 14 bases between. The germline gives CDR1 SGHRS, CDR2 YFSETQ. The CDR3 is 14 residues long. This chain's CDR3 is CASSPQDTSTEAFF. The DNA for the CDR3 is TGCGCCAGCAGCCCCCAGGACACGTCCACTGAAGCTTTCTTT.

The J gene is TRBJ2-2, the V gene TRBV19, with D uncertain. Trimming cost V 3 bases and J 4 bases, with 12 bases left between them. This CDR3 has 15 amino acids. Germline V gene sequence: CDR1 LNHDA, CDR2 SQIVND (reference sequence). CDR3 region: CASSIIGAGTGELFF. The CDR3 DNA reads TGTGCCAGTAGTATTATAGGAGCTGGCACCGGGGAGCTGTTTTTT.

V usage is TRBV5-1 and J usage is TRBJ1-6, with a tentative D call TRBD1 (6 bases). CDR3 length: 15 amino acids. CDR1 and CDR2 from the germline V gene are SGHRS and YFSETQ. Trimming removed 4 bases at V and 6 bases at J, with 14 bases between. The CDR3: CASSEGQKANSPLHF. The CDR3 nucleotides read TGCGCCAGCAGCGAAGGACAGAAGGCTAATTCACCCCTCCACTTT. The entire variable domain, with the rest obtained from reference TRBV5-1 and TRBJ1-6, is as follows: KAGVTQTPRYLIKTRGQQVTLSCSPISGHRSVSWYQQTPGQGLQFLFEYFSETQRNKGNFPGRFSGRQFSNSRSEMNVSTLELGDSALYLCASSEGQKANSPLHFGNGTRLTVT.

Note on this clone: Other nucleotide sequences from this sample produce the same CDR3. The chain has TRBV5-1 and TRBJ2-2; D is unresolved. The germline V gene has CDR1 SGHRS and CDR2 YFSETQ. There are 15 residues in the CDR3. Trimming removed 0 bases at V and 1 base at J, with 7 bases between. Here the CDR3 reads CASSLGAGNTGELFF. In nucleotides, the CDR3 is TGCGCCAGCAGCTTGGGGGCAGGGAACACCGGGGAGCTGTTTTTT. The full variable domain, completed using reference TRBV5-1 and TRBJ2-2, is KAGVTQTPRYLIKTRGQQVTLSCSPISGHRSVSWYQQTPGQGLQFLFEYFSETQRNKGNFPGRFSGRQFSNSRSEMNVSTLELGDSALYLCASSLGAGNTGELFFGEGSRLTVL.

The chain links TRBV7-2 to TRBJ1-6, with no clear D. From germline, CDR1 is SGHTA and CDR2 FQGNSA. The CDR3 covers 15 residues. Trimming pared 5 bases from V and 8 bases from J, leaving 16 bases between. The DNA for the CDR3 is TGTGCCAGCAGCCCCTACACTACCCACGATTCACCCCTCCACTTT. As protein: CASSPYTTHDSPLHF.

This chain links TRBV18 with TRBJ1-2; 12 positions agree with TRBD1. The CDR3 extends over 19 amino acids. Trimming at V came to 3 bases and at J to 7 bases, leaving 18 bases not matched to a gene. Germline lookup yields CDR1 KGHSH and CDR2 LQKENI. The CDR3 protein is CASSPRGTGGWPRSLGYTF. The CDR3 bases are TGTGCCAGCTCACCCCGAGGGACAGGGGGCTGGCCCCGAAGTCTTGGCTACACCTTC.

The genes are TRBV24-1 and TRBJ2-2; 10 nucleotides match TRBD2. The germline V gene encodes CDR1 KGHDR and CDR2 SFDVKD. V gave up 3 bases and J gave up 2 bases; unmatched junction bases: 14. The CDR3 has 20 amino acids. CDR3 coding DNA: TGTGCCACCAGTGATCCGTCGACTAGCGGGTACAAAACTAACACCGGGGAGCTGTTTTTT. It translates to CATSDPSTSGYKTNTGELFF.

The V call is TRBV12-5, the J call TRBJ2-7; 15 bases fit TRBD2. The CDR3 spans 22 residues. Germline values: CDR1 LGHNT, CDR2 FRNRAP. V was pared by 2 bases and J by 5 bases, with 22 bases of the junction left unmatched. The CDR3 loop is CASGLSQRGGLAGGLSLNEQYF. The CDR3 DNA is TGTGCTAGTGGTTTGTCACAACGAGGGGGACTAGCGGGAGGTCTCAGCCTAAACGAGCAGTACTTC.

This clone was seen just once. V gene TRBV7-8 combines with J gene TRBJ1-4; D perhaps matches TRBD1 (5 bases). The CDR3 runs to 14 residues. Germline-derived CDR1 and CDR2 are SGHVS and FQNEAQ. V was clipped by 5 bases and J by 10 bases, with 17 bases between them. CDR3 DNA: TGTGCCAGCAGCCCGAGCAGGGTTAGTGGAAAACTGTTTTTT. Encoded protein: CASSPSRVSGKLFF.

The genes are TRBV27 and TRBJ1-6; unclear D gene. This CDR3 spans 13 amino acids. CDR1 and CDR2 (germline): MNHEY, SMNVEV (reference sequence). Deletions cut 2 bases from V and 10 bases from J, with 9 bases between. In DNA form, the CDR3 reads TGTGCCAGCAGTTTAGGTTCAGGATCACCCCTCCACTTT. It yields the protein CASSLGSGSPLHF.

V is TRBV11-2 and J is TRBJ1-2, with D perhaps matching TRBD1 (6 bases). CDR1 is SGHAT and CDR2 is FQNNGV in the germline V gene. With 2 bases removed from V and 5 bases from J, the gap between germline ends came to 18 bases. The CDR3 runs to 16 residues. Here the CDR3 reads CASSLSPGASGYGYTF. DNA of the CDR3: TGTGCCAGCAGCTTATCCCCAGGGGCCTCAGGTTATGGCTACACCTTC.

The J gene is TRBJ2-1, the V gene TRBV7-9; 10 nucleotides agree with TRBD1. V shed 8 bases and J 3 bases; nucleotides not matched to a gene: 7. CDR3 size: 15 residues. Germline V gene data show CDR1 as SEHNR and CDR2 as FQNEAQ (reference sequence). CDR3 protein: CASLSGTGVYNEQFF. The CDR3 DNA reads TGTGCCAGCTTGTCAGGGACAGGGGTCTACAATGAGCAGTTCTTC.

The J gene is TRBJ1-2, the V gene TRBV25-1, with 9 bases fitting TRBD1. CDR1 MGHDK and CDR2 SYGVNS come from the germline V gene. CDR3 length equals 15 residues. The ends lost 3 bases at V and 6 bases at J; junction bases unmatched: 8. Written as DNA, the CDR3 is TGTGCCAGCAGTGAGAGGACAGGGGCGGATAATGGCTACACCTTC. Amino acids: CASSERTGADNGYTF.

J is TRBJ2-1 and V is TRBV24-1; 12 bases line up with TRBD1. The V segment lost 3 bases and the J segment 8 bases; nucleotides outside the gene matches: 7. This CDR3 contains 16 residues. Germline CDR1 and CDR2: KGHDR and SFDVKD. CDR3 residues: CATSDPGTGGLDEQFF. The CDR3 nucleotides read TGTGCCACCAGTGATCCCGGGACAGGGGGCCTCGATGAGCAGTTCTTC.

The V gene is TRBV19, the J gene TRBJ1-3; D uncertain. The V and J ends lost 3 bases and 0 bases respectively, with 9 bases between them. CDR3 length: 15 residues. CDR1 and CDR2 (germline): LNHDA, SQIVND (reference sequence). The CDR3 region is CASSMGGSSGNTIYF. The CDR3 coding sequence is TGTGCCAGTAGTATGGGAGGCAGCTCTGGAAACACCATATATTTT.

Of note for this clone: Within the sample, other DNA sequences also encode this same CDR3. J is TRBJ2-3 and V is TRBV6-5; TRBD2 aligns across 9 bases. V lost 2 bases, J lost 2 bases, and 2 bases stayed unmatched. Per the germline V gene, CDR1 is MNHEY and CDR2 is SVGAGI. The length of the CDR3 is 15 residues. CDR3 DNA: TGTGCCAGCAGTTACGCGGGGGGGAACACAGATACGCAGTATTTT. It yields the protein CASSYAGGNTDTQYF.

J is TRBJ1-2 and V is TRBV5-1; D is unresolved. CDR3 length equals 13 residues. Trimming stripped 0 bases from V and 2 bases from J, with 5 bases between. Per germline, CDR1 SGHRS and CDR2 YFSETQ. The CDR3 region is CASSLGQNYGYTF. The CDR3 DNA is TGCGCCAGCAGCTTGGGTCAGAACTATGGCTACACCTTC.

The chain recombines TRBV7-3 with TRBJ2-2; 8 nucleotides line up with TRBD2. The V gene's germline CDR1 is SGHTA and CDR2 FQGTGA. This CDR3 has 14 residues. V was pared by 2 bases and J by 9 bases, with 5 bases of the junction left unmatched. The CDR3 region has the DNA TGTGCCAGCAGCTTAGACGGACTAGCCAGGGAGCTGTTTTTT. It codes for CASSLDGLARELFF.

V gene TRBV19 combines with J gene TRBJ1-6; TRBD1 agrees at 9 bases. V dropped 4 bases and J dropped 8; count of bases not matched to a gene: 9. This CDR3 spans 16 amino acids. Looked up from germline, CDR1 is LNHDA and CDR2 is SQIVND (reference sequence). CDR3 loop: CASSSYPGQGYSPLHF. The CDR3 DNA sequence: TGTGCCAGTAGTAGCTACCCGGGACAGGGTTATTCACCCCTCCACTTT.